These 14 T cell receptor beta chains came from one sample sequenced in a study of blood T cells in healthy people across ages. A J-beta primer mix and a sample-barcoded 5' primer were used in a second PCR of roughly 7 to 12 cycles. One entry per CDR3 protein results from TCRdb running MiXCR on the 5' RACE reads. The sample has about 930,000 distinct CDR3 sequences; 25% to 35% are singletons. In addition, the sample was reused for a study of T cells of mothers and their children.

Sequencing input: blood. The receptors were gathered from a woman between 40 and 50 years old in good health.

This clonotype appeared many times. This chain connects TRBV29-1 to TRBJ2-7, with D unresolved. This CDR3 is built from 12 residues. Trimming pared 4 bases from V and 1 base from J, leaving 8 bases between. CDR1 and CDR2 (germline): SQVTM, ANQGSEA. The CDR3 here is CSVVSTSYEQYF. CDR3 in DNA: TGCAGCGTTGTCTCGACATCCTACGAGCAGTACTTC.

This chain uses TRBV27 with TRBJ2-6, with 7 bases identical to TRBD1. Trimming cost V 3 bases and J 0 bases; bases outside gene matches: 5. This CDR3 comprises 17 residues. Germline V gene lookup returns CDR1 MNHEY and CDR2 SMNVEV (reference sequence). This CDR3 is CASSFGQVLSGANVLTF. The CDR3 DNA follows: TGTGCCAGCAGTTTCGGACAGGTTCTCTCTGGGGCCAACGTCCTGACTTTC.

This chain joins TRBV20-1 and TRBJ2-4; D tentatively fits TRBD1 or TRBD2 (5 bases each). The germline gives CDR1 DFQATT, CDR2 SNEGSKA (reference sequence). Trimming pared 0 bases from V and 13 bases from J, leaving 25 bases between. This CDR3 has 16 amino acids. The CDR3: CSARDPGTPSYNEQYF. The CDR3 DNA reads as TGCAGTGCTAGAGATCCGGGGACGCCCTCCTACAATGAGCAGTACTTC.

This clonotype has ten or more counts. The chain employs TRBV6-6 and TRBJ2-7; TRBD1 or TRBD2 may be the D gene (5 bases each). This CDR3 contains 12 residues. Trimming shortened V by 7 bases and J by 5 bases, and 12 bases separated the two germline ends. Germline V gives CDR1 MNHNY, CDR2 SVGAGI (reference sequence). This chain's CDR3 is CASTQGADEQYF. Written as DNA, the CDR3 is TGTGCCAGCACTCAGGGAGCGGACGAGCAGTACTTC.

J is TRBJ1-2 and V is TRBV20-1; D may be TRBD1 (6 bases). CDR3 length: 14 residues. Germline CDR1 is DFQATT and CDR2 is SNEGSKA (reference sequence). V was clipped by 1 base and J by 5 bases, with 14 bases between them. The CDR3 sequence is CSARVGGAEYGYTF. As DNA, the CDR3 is TGCAGTGCTAGAGTCGGGGGGGCTGAGTATGGCTACACCTTC.

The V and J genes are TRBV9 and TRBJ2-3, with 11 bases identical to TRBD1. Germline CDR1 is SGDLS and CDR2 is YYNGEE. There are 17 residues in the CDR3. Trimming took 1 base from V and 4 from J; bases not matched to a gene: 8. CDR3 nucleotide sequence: TGTGCCAGCAGCGTAAGGACAGGGGGCGAAAACTCAGATACGCAGTATTTT. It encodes CASSVRTGGENSDTQYF.

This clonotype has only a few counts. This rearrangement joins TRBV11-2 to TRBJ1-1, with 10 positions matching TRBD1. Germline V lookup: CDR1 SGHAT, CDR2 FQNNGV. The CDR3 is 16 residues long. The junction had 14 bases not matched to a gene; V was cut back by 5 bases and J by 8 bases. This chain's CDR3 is CASSKLPDRGHREAFF. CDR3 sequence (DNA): TGTGCCAGCAGCAAGCTTCCCGACAGGGGGCATCGGGAAGCTTTCTTT.

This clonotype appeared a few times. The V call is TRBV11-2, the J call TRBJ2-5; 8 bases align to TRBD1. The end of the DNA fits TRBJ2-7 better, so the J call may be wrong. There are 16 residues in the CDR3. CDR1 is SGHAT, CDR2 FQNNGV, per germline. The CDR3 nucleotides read TGTGCCAGCAGGCATATTATCAGGGGGCCGAGTCACGAGCAGTACTTC. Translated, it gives CASRHIIRGPSHEQYF.

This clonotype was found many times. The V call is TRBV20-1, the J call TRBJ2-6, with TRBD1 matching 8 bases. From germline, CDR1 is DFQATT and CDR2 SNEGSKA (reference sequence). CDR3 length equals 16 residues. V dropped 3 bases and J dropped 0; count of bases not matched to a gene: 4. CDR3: CSASGDRSSGANVLTF. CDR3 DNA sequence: TGCAGTGCTAGTGGGGACAGGAGCTCTGGGGCCAACGTCCTGACTTTC.

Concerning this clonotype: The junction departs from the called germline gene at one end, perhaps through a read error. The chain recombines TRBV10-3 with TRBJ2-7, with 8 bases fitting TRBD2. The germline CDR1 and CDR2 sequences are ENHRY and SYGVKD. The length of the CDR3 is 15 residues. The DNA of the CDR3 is TGTGCCACCAGTGAGTCGTCGGGGGGGCCTTACGAGCAGTACTTC. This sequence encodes CATSESSGGPYEQYF.

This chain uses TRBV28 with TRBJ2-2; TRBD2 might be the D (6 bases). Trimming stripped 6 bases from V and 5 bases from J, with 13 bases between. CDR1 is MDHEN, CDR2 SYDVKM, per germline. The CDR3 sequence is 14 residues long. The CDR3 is CASSPPGGTGELFF. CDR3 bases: TGTGCCAGCAGCCCACCCGGAGGGACCGGGGAGCTGTTTTTT. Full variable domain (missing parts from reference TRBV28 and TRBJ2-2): DVKVTQSSRYLVKRTGEKVFLECVQDMDHENMFWYRQDPGLGLRLIYFSYDVKMKEKGDIPEGYSVSREKKERFSLILESASTNQTSMYLCASSPPGGTGELFFGEGSRLTVL.

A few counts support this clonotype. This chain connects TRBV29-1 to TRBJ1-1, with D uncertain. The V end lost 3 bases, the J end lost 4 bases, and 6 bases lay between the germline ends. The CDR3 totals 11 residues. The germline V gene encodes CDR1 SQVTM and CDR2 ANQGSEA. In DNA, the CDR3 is TGCAGCGTTGAGTTAGGCACTGAAGCTTTCTTT. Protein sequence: CSVELGTEAFF.

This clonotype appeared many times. The CDR3: CSAHGTGNEQFF. In DNA, the CDR3 is TGCAGTGCCCACGGGACAGGGAATGAGCAGTTCTTC. The chain couples TRBV20-1 to TRBJ2-1; 9 nucleotides line up with TRBD1. Germline trimming cut 6 bases from V and 7 bases from J; bases unmatched to any gene: 4. CDR3 length: 12 amino acids. The V gene's germline CDR1 is DFQATT and CDR2 SNEGSKA (reference sequence).

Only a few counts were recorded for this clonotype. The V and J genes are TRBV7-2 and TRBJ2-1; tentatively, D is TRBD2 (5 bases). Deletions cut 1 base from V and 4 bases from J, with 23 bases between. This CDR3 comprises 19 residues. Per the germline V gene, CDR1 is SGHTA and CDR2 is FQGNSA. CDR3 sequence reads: CASSLETPELEAGYNEQFF. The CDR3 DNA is TGTGCCAGCAGCTTAGAAACGCCTGAACTAGAAGCTGGATACAATGAGCAGTTCTTC. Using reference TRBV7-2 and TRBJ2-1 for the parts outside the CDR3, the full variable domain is GAGVSQSPSNKVTEKGKDVELRCDPISGHTALYWYRQSLGQGLEFLIYFQGNSAPDKSGLPSDRFSAERTGGSVSTLTIQRTQQEDSAVYLCASSLETPELEAGYNEQFFGPGTRLTVL.